The entry below gives a single TCR beta chain sequence along with its context. Germline V gene data show CDR1 as SEHNR and CDR2 as FQNEAQ (reference sequence). This CDR3 comprises 15 residues. This sample is part of a study of T cells expressing NK-cell markers. From its re-call of the 5' RACE reads, TCRdb lists each CDR3 protein once, without DNA. The listing contains roughly 300,000 distinct CDR3 sequences. This sequence joins TRBV7-9 and TRBJ2-5; TCRdb's D gene call, TRBD1, goes unchecked for lack of DNA. The sequence came from a woman aged 18-69 years in good health. Specimen: blood T cells: a sorted CD56 or NKG2C T cell subset, CD4+ or CD8+ T cells, or bulk PBMC T cells (not recorded which). CDR3 sequence: CASSLVGPSGETQYF.